The 29 T cell receptor beta chains presented below share a single source sample, sequenced in a study of molecular identifiers for immune sequencing clone quantification. TCRdb redid the calling of the PCR reads with MiXCR, one entry per CDR3 protein. The data hold about 640,000 distinct CDR3 sequences, with about 20% observed a single time. Sequenced sample: naive CD8+ T cells from blood, with Jurkat cell RNA spiked in. The subset denotes: FACS-sorted CD8+CD4-CCR7+CD45RA+ naive T cells. Receptors were obtained from a human donor in good health. Some libraries in this study had Jurkat cell RNA spiked in.

This clonotype was detected many times. This chain connects TRBV11-2 to TRBJ2-1; TRBD2 agrees at 7 bases. CDR1 SGHAT and CDR2 FQNNGV come from the germline V gene. The CDR3 is made up of 15 amino acids. Germline trimming cut 5 bases from V and 5 bases from J; bases unmatched to any gene: 9. CDR3 amino acids: CASSHPWLADNEQFF. The CDR3 nucleotides read TGTGCCAGCAGCCACCCATGGCTAGCGGACAATGAGCAGTTCTTC.

This clonotype was counted ten times or more. This chain joins TRBV6-2 or TRBV6-3 and TRBJ2-7; tentative D call: TRBD1 (6 bases). This CDR3 has 15 residues. The germline CDR1 and CDR2 sequences are MNHEY and SVGEGT. Trimming shortened V by 6 bases and J by 2 bases, and 17 bases separated the two germline ends. The CDR3 spells CASRSEQGFTYEQYF. CDR3 DNA: TGTGCCAGCAGGTCCGAACAGGGTTTTACCTACGAGCAGTACTTC.

Remarks on this clonotype: This may be a read error: a much more frequent sequence differs by one nucleotide. Given the absence of the conserved phenylalanine or tryptophan at the CDR3 end, a read error is likely. CDR3 in amino acids: CATGGESRETQYL. The CDR3 nucleotides read TGTGCCACAGGGGGGGAGAGTAGAGAGACCCAGTACCTC. V is TRBV12-3 or TRBV12-4 and J is TRBJ2-5, with D perhaps being TRBD1 or TRBD2 (7 bases each). Trimming removed 10 bases at V and 4 bases at J, with 16 bases between. The CDR3 runs to 13 residues.

On this clonotype itself: A much larger clonotype is one base distant, so this may be a read error. V and J are TRBV5-1 and TRBJ2-1; TRBD2 aligns across 7 bases. The CDR3 contains 16 residues. V was clipped by 3 bases and J by 4 bases; unmatched bases: 10. The germline gives CDR1 SGHRS, CDR2 YFSETQ. The CDR3 protein is CASSSWSGGMYNEQFF. The CDR3 coding sequence is TGCGCCAGCAGCTCGTGGTCGGGAGGAATGTACAATGAGCAGTTCTTC. The whole variable domain, filled in from reference TRBV5-1 and TRBJ2-1, reads KAGVTQTPRYLIKTRGQQVTLSCSPISGHRSVSWYQQTPGQGLQFLFEYFSETQRNKGNFPGRFSGRQFSNSRSEMNVSTLELGDSALYLCASSSWSGGMYNEQFFGPGTRLTVL.

Of note for this clonotype: A much larger clone differs from this one at a single base, so this may be a read error. The DNA is left out, because the CDR3 cannot be placed on it with certainty; the CDR3 is given as TCRdb lists it. The V gene is TRBV11-2, the J gene TRBJ2-7; the table's D call, TRBD1, has no DNA check behind it. The CDR3 adds up to 14 amino acids, both ends counted. The V gene's germline CDR1 is SGHAT and CDR2 FQNNGV. CDR3 in amino acids: CASSFARGAYEQHF.

This clonotype was recorded many times. V and J are TRBV7-9 and TRBJ2-5; 7 nucleotides line up with TRBD1. With 5 bases clipped from V and 5 bases from J, the junction kept 2 bases outside the gene matches. In germline, CDR1 is SEHNR, CDR2 FQNEAQ (reference sequence). The CDR3 sequence is 12 residues long. The CDR3 region has the DNA TGTGCCAGCAGCAAACAGGGGGAGACCCAGTACTTC. This sequence encodes CASSKQGETQYF. Based on the CDR3 plus reference TRBV7-9 and TRBJ2-5, the full variable domain is DTGVSQNPRHKITKRGQNVTFRCDPISEHNRLYWYRQTLGQGPEFLTYFQNEAQLEKSRLLSDRFSAERPKGSFSTLEIQRTEQGDSAMYLCASSKQGETQYFGPGTRLLVL.

This clonotype was found many times. The V call is TRBV5-1, the J call TRBJ1-4; tentatively, D is TRBD1 (5 bases). Between the trimmed V and J ends, which lost 0 bases and 4 bases, there was a span of 16 bases. The germline V gene has CDR1 SGHRS and CDR2 YFSETQ. The CDR3 covers 17 residues. The CDR3 nucleotides read TGCGCCAGCAGCTTGGAGGGGTCGTCGTCGGATAATGAAAAACTGTTTTTT. Protein: CASSLEGSSSDNEKLFF. The whole variable domain, remainder taken from reference TRBV5-1 and TRBJ1-4, is KAGVTQTPRYLIKTRGQQVTLSCSPISGHRSVSWYQQTPGQGLQFLFEYFSETQRNKGNFPGRFSGRQFSNSRSEMNVSTLELGDSALYLCASSLEGSSSDNEKLFFGSGTQLSVL.

In this sample, this clonotype turned up many times. The chain has TRBV7-2 and TRBJ1-5; D unresolved. V gave up 0 bases and J gave up 4 bases, with 13 bases separating them. This CDR3 spans 16 amino acids. Per germline, CDR1 SGHTA and CDR2 FQGNSA. Written as DNA, the CDR3 is TGTGCCAGCAGCTTAGCTTACAGTTTAGCGAATCAGCCCCAGCATTTT. Its protein is CASSLAYSLANQPQHF. Together with reference TRBV7-2 and TRBJ1-5, the CDR3 gives the full variable domain: GAGVSQSPSNKVTEKGKDVELRCDPISGHTALYWYRQSLGQGLEFLIYFQGNSAPDKSGLPSDRFSAERTGGSVSTLTIQRTQQEDSAVYLCASSLAYSLANQPQHFGDGTRLSIL.

On this clonotype: This may arise from a read error, as a much more abundant clone is one base away. The final CDR3 position lacks the conserved phenylalanine or tryptophan, pointing to a likely read error. The rearrangement uses TRBV4-1 and TRBJ2-3; D ambiguous. Looked up from germline, CDR1 is MGHRA and CDR2 is YSYEKL. V was clipped by 6 bases and J by 0 bases, with 13 bases between them. This CDR3 region has 15 residues. CDR3 coding DNA: TGCGCCAGCAGTCCAACTCCGGACAGCACAGATACGCAGTATTCT. It specifies CASSPTPDSTDTQYS.

Concerning this clonotype: A read error is possible here, since a much larger clone lies one base away. The genes are TRBV20-1 and TRBJ2-1, with D tentatively TRBD1 (5 bases). Germline V lookup: CDR1 DFQATT, CDR2 SNEGSKA (reference sequence). CDR3 length equals 15 residues. V lost 3 bases to trimming and J lost 6 bases, with 18 bases between them. DNA of the CDR3: TGCAGTGCTAGCCTAAGGGGTTACCCCTGCAATGAGCAGTTCTTC. Amino acid sequence: CSASLRGYPCNEQFF.

The chain links TRBV3-1 to TRBJ1-2; D might be TRBD1 (5 bases). The V and J ends lost 6 bases and 6 bases respectively, with 20 bases between them. CDR3 length: 15 residues. In germline, CDR1 is LGHDT, CDR2 YNNKEL (reference sequence). The CDR3 nucleotides read TGTGCCAGCAGTCACGACCACAGGCTCCCGCATGGCTACACCTTC. This encodes CASSHDHRLPHGYTF.

This clonotype was detected ten times or more. The chain is built from TRBV20-1 and TRBJ1-2; TRBD1 matches at 7 bases. Trimming removed 8 bases from V and 2 bases from J; junction bases left unmatched: 11. CDR1 is DFQATT and CDR2 is SNEGSKA in the germline V gene (reference sequence). This CDR3 region has 14 residues. CDR3 sequence: CSSQPHRGNYGYTF. CDR3 bases: TGCAGTTCCCAGCCCCACAGGGGAAACTATGGCTACACCTTC.

The chain uses TRBV19 and TRBJ2-3; D call uncertain. The CDR3 covers 14 residues. V lost 3 bases to trimming and J lost 5 bases, with 12 bases between them. Germline V gives CDR1 LNHDA, CDR2 SQIVND (reference sequence). The CDR3 spells CASSIGSQRDTQYF. Here the CDR3 DNA reads TGTGCCAGTAGTATCGGCAGCCAGAGAGATACGCAGTATTTT.

This clonotype was picked up many times. The rearrangement joins TRBV28 to TRBJ1-1; TRBD1 matches at 8 bases. Germline V gene data show CDR1 as MDHEN and CDR2 as SYDVKM. This CDR3 is 12 amino acids long. V trimming: 8 bases; J trimming: 8 bases; junction bases outside the gene matches: 7. CDR3 sequence: CASVRRGPEAFF. For the CDR3, the DNA is TGTGCCAGCGTTCGCAGGGGGCCAGAAGCTTTCTTT.

On this clonotype: This may be a read error, as it is one base from a much larger clone. The chain joins TRBV6-2 or TRBV6-3 to TRBJ2-7; 7 bases map to TRBD2. CDR3 length equals 12 residues. Germline CDR1 reads MNHEY; CDR2 reads SVGEGT. DNA for the CDR3: TGTGTCAGCGAAGGACTAGACGGCGAGCAGTACTTC. This codes for CVSEGLDGEQYF.

Turning to this clonotype: Its ends do not fully match the called genes, so a read error is possible. The genes are TRBV19 and TRBJ2-3; D is possibly TRBD1 or TRBD2 (5 bases each). The CDR3 sequence is 13 residues long. Germline loops: CDR1 LNHDA, CDR2 SQIVND (reference sequence). CDR3 amino acids: CATWDGSTDTQCF. CDR3 nucleotides: TGTGCCACATGGGACGGAAGCACAGATACGCAGTGTTTT.

In this sample, this clonotype turned up a few times. V and J are TRBV18 and TRBJ2-1, with TRBD1 matching over 9 bases. The trim removed 3 bases at V and 7 bases at J, leaving 7 bases unmatched. The germline V gene encodes CDR1 KGHSH and CDR2 LQKENI. The CDR3 totals 15 residues. The CDR3 loop reads CASSPRDRVTNEQFF. The CDR3 coding sequence is TGTGCCAGCTCACCCCGGGACAGGGTAACGAATGAGCAGTTCTTC.

In this sample, this clonotype turned up once. Just one base apart from a much larger clone, this may be a read error. The chain links TRBV4-3 to TRBJ2-7; no firm D call. The CDR3 has 16 residues. Germline CDR1 is LGHNA and CDR2 is YSLEER. The CDR3 sequence is CASSQDWAGSSHEQYF. For the CDR3, the DNA is TGCGCCAGCAGCCAAGACTGGGCAGGCAGCTCCCACGAGCAGTACTTC.

This clonotype was counted many times. V and J are TRBV6-1 and TRBJ1-5; D is uncertain. The CDR3 sequence is 15 residues long. V was cut by 1 base and J by 4 bases, with 11 bases left in between. Germline assignment: CDR1 MNHNS and CDR2 SASEGT. The chain's CDR3 is CASSEGPPGNQPQHF. DNA for the CDR3: TGTGCCAGCAGTGAAGGGCCCCCTGGGAATCAGCCCCAGCATTTT.

This clonotype was seen at least ten times. The chain combines TRBV5-5 with TRBJ1-1, with TRBD1 matching over 8 bases. CDR1 is SGHKS and CDR2 is YYEKEE in the germline V gene (reference sequence). The CDR3 consists of 17 residues. Trimming at V came to 1 base and at J to 0 bases, leaving 8 bases not matched to a gene. Here the CDR3 DNA reads TGTGCCAGCAGCTTGTATTTGGGGACAGGATTGAACACTGAAGCTTTCTTT. Its translation is CASSLYLGTGLNTEAFF.

This clonotype was seen ten or more times. V is TRBV12-3 or TRBV12-4 and J is TRBJ2-5; no firm D call. Trimming left V 3 bases short and J 4 bases short, with 12 bases between. This CDR3 is 14 amino acids long. This CDR3 is CASSFGPRSETQYF. As DNA, the CDR3 is TGTGCCAGCAGTTTTGGACCACGATCAGAGACCCAGTACTTC.

This clonotype was observed at least ten times. V and J are TRBV3-1 and TRBJ1-1; TRBD1 matches at 12 bases. V gave up 1 base and J gave up 5 bases; unmatched junction bases: 14. CDR1 LGHDT and CDR2 YNNKEL come from the germline V gene (reference sequence). The CDR3 sequence is 19 residues long. CDR3: CASSQVAGTGGFFGTEAFF. CDR3 DNA: TGTGCCAGCAGCCAAGTGGCCGGGACAGGGGGCTTCTTTGGTACTGAAGCTTTCTTT.

The chain has TRBV4-3 and TRBJ2-7, with 11 bases fitting TRBD1. J was trimmed by 1 base and V by 2 bases; bases with no gene match: 7. CDR3 length: 17 amino acids. CDR1 and CDR2 (germline): LGHNA, YSLEER. The CDR3 loop reads CASSQLSGTGGSYEQYF. In DNA form, the CDR3 reads TGCGCCAGCAGCCAACTATCGGGGACAGGGGGATCCTACGAGCAGTACTTC.

This clonotype appeared many times. V usage is TRBV28 and J usage is TRBJ1-1; D uncertain. The CDR3 runs to 13 residues. Germline V lookup: CDR1 MDHEN, CDR2 SYDVKM. V dropped 2 bases and J dropped 1 base, with 5 bases sitting between them. As DNA, the CDR3 is TGTGCCAGCAGTTTACAAGAGAACACTGAAGCTTTCTTT. This codes for CASSLQENTEAFF.

This clonotype was counted only a few times. V and J are TRBV24-1 and TRBJ2-7, with 10 bases identical to TRBD2. V was pared by 2 bases and J by 2 bases, with 14 bases of the junction left unmatched. From germline, CDR1 is KGHDR and CDR2 SFDVKD. This CDR3 is 19 amino acids long. The CDR3 DNA is TGTGCCACCAGTGATTCCGCGGTGGCTAGCGGGAGCCACCCCTACGAGCAGTACTTC. Translated, it gives CATSDSAVASGSHPYEQYF.

About this clonotype itself: With a much larger clone just one base away, this may be a read error. Since no conserved phenylalanine or tryptophan closes the CDR3, a read error is the likely cause. The chain recombines TRBV12-3 or TRBV12-4 with TRBJ2-7; the D is unclear. The CDR3 covers 11 residues. The V end lost 3 bases, the J end lost 5 bases, and 5 bases lay between the germline ends. The CDR3 reads CASSFVNEQYS. CDR3 bases: TGTGCCAGCAGTTTTGTTAACGAGCAGTACTCC.

This clonotype was detected many times. The rearrangement joins TRBV6-5 to TRBJ2-3; no definite D call. V was shortened by 4 bases and J by 2 bases, with 16 bases between the two germline ends. Germline V gene sequence: CDR1 MNHEY, CDR2 SVGAGI. The CDR3 is 16 amino acids. CDR3 loop: CASSSQTHPNTDTQYF. CDR3 in DNA: TGTGCCAGCAGTTCACAGACCCACCCGAACACAGATACGCAGTATTTT.

This clonotype was seen more than once but under ten times. This chain joins TRBV27 and TRBJ1-5; D call uncertain. CDR1 is MNHEY and CDR2 is SMNVEV in the germline V gene (reference sequence). The germline V and J ends were trimmed by 0 bases and 6 bases, with 12 bases remaining between them. CDR3 length equals 15 residues. The CDR3 reads CASSLSGSLSQPQHF. CDR3 nucleotide sequence: TGTGCCAGCAGTTTATCTGGCAGTCTAAGTCAGCCCCAGCATTTT.

This clonotype was seen repeatedly, ten times or more. The chain links TRBV7-9 to TRBJ2-1, with TRBD1 as a possible D gene (6 bases). From germline, CDR1 is SEHNR and CDR2 FQNEAQ (reference sequence). The CDR3 is made up of 15 amino acids. With 5 bases removed from V and 7 bases from J, the gap between germline ends came to 18 bases. The CDR3 DNA follows: TGTGCCAGCAGCCCAGGGGTAAGCGCCTGGAATGAGCAGTTCTTC. Translation gives CASSPGVSAWNEQFF. The entire variable domain, with the rest obtained from reference TRBV7-9 and TRBJ2-1, is as follows: DTGVSQNPRHKITKRGQNVTFRCDPISEHNRLYWYRQTLGQGPEFLTYFQNEAQLEKSRLLSDRFSAERPKGSFSTLEIQRTEQGDSAMYLCASSPGVSAWNEQFFGPGTRLTVL.